This entry lists 22 T cell receptor beta chains sequenced from one sample in a study of cytomegalovirus exposure and HLA in healthy donors. The method was immunoSEQ multiplex PCR; TCRdb's version includes in-frame clones alone and lacks a portion of them. The repertoire holds 130,000 or so clones, with about 87% as singletons. Sequenced input: PBMCs. Receptors originate from a woman aged 30 to 39 in good health and CMV-seropositive.

The gene calls are TRBV2 and TRBJ1-3; TRBD1 matches at 7 bases. V dropped 6 bases and J dropped 1; count of bases not matched to a gene: 3. The CDR3 is 14 residues long. The germline V gene encodes CDR1 SNHLY and CDR2 FYNNEI. The CDR3 is CASRGTVSGNTIYF. The DNA for the CDR3 is TGTGCCAGCAGGGGGACAGTATCTGGAAACACCATATATTTT.

J is TRBJ2-7 and V is TRBV28; TRBD1 matches 8 bases. This CDR3 contains 15 residues. Germline CDR1 is MDHEN and CDR2 is SYDVKM. The trim removed 5 bases at V and 2 bases at J, leaving 8 bases unmatched. CDR3: CASSLRTGSPYEQYF. The CDR3 bases are TGTGCCAGCAGTCTTAGGACAGGGAGCCCCTACGAGCAGTACTTC. Full variable domain (missing parts from reference TRBV28 and TRBJ2-7): DVKVTQSSRYLVKRTGEKVFLECVQDMDHENMFWYRQDPGLGLRLIYFSYDVKMKEKGDIPEGYSVSREKKERFSLILESASTNQTSMYLCASSLRTGSPYEQYFGPGTRLTVT.

The chain recombines TRBV2 with TRBJ1-4, with TRBD1 matching over 8 bases. Losses at the gene ends were 6 bases for V and 1 base for J; bases not matched to a gene: 7. The CDR3 covers 16 residues. The V gene's germline CDR1 is SNHLY and CDR2 FYNNEI. CDR3 loop: CASSRQTGETNEKLFF. The CDR3 bases are TGTGCCAGCAGCAGACAGACAGGGGAAACTAATGAAAAACTGTTTTTT.

The V call is TRBV19, the J call TRBJ1-3, with D maybe TRBD1 (5 bases). The CDR3 has 15 residues. CDR1 is LNHDA and CDR2 is SQIVND in the germline V gene (reference sequence). V lost 3 bases, J lost 3 bases, and 12 bases lay in between. The CDR3 coding sequence is TGTGCCAGTAGTATCACGGCAGGGCTTGGAAACACCATATATTTT. Translation: CASSITAGLGNTIYF.

J is TRBJ2-7 and V is TRBV6-1; possibly TRBD2 for D (5 bases). The CDR3 is 12 residues long. CDR1 and CDR2 from the germline V gene are MNHNS and SASEGT. Trimming stripped 4 bases from V and 7 bases from J, with 11 bases between. CDR3: CASSVWGAEQYF. DNA for the CDR3: TGTGCCAGCAGTGTATGGGGAGCGGAGCAGTACTTC.

This clone has only one observation. The chain carries TRBV7-9 and TRBJ1-4; TRBD1 matches 8 bases. The V and J ends lost 6 bases and 7 bases, in that order; junction bases with no gene match: 7. The CDR3 runs 14 residues. Germline loops: CDR1 SEHNR, CDR2 FQNEAQ (reference sequence). The CDR3 DNA reads TGTGCCAGCAGATCCGGACAGGGCGGTGAAAAACTGTTTTTT. It specifies CASRSGQGGEKLFF. The whole variable domain, remainder taken from reference TRBV7-9 and TRBJ1-4, is DTGVSQNPRHKITKRGQNVTFRCDPISEHNRLYWYRQTLGQGPEFLTYFQNEAQLEKSRLLSDRFSAERPKGSFSTLEIQRTEQGDSAMYLCASRSGQGGEKLFFGSGTQLSVL.

V and J are TRBV6-5 and TRBJ1-2; TRBD1 agrees at 9 bases. V lost 2 bases, J lost 8 bases, and 6 bases stayed unmatched. Germline V gene data show CDR1 as MNHEY and CDR2 as SVGAGI. This CDR3 is built from 14 residues. CDR3 sequence reads: CASSYGQGSGGYTF. CDR3 in DNA: TGTGCCAGCAGTTACGGACAGGGGTCAGGCGGCTACACCTTC.

This rearrangement joins TRBV28 to TRBJ2-2; D is perhaps TRBD2 (6 bases). CDR3 length: 14 residues. Trimming removed 6 bases from V and 6 bases from J, with 14 bases in between. Germline values: CDR1 MDHEN, CDR2 SYDVKM. This chain's CDR3 is CASRMGGGPGELFF. The DNA for the CDR3 is TGTGCCAGCAGGATGGGAGGAGGCCCCGGGGAGCTGTTTTTT.

The chain employs TRBV29-1 and TRBJ2-5, with 10 bases identical to TRBD2. Per the germline V gene, CDR1 is SQVTM and CDR2 is ANQGSEA. The CDR3 has 13 residues. J lost 4 bases, V lost 7 bases, and 6 bases had no gene match. CDR3 loop: CSGCSGRGETQYF. For the CDR3, the DNA is TGCAGCGGTTGCAGCGGGAGGGGAGAGACCCAGTACTTC.

This sequence joins TRBV5-1 and TRBJ2-2; 7 bases line up with TRBD2. V shed 1 base, J shed 0 bases, and the junction held 6 bases outside the gene matches. CDR1 is SGHRS, CDR2 YFSETQ, per germline. The CDR3 totals 17 residues. The CDR3 nucleotides read TGCGCCAGCAGCTTGAACGACGGGGGGTCGAACACCGGGGAGCTGTTTTTT. The encoded protein is CASSLNDGGSNTGELFF.

CDR3 sequence (DNA): TGTGCCAGCAGTTTACGAGGGAGGGTCCGGGAGCAGTACTTC. Translation: CASSLRGRVREQYF. The chain recombines TRBV28 with TRBJ2-7; 7 bases align to TRBD2. With 2 bases clipped from V and 7 bases from J, the junction kept 8 bases outside the gene matches. Germline values: CDR1 MDHEN, CDR2 SYDVKM. The CDR3 runs 14 residues.

The chain couples TRBV28 to TRBJ2-7; D perhaps matches TRBD2 (6 bases). Germline V lookup: CDR1 MDHEN, CDR2 SYDVKM. The CDR3 extends over 12 amino acids. Trimming cost V 9 bases and J 6 bases, with 15 bases left between them. DNA of the CDR3: TGTGCCAGTCGGGCCACCGGGGGCGAGCAGTACTTC. Its protein is CASRATGGEQYF.

This clone was detected only once. The chain uses TRBV6-5 and TRBJ2-5, with D perhaps matching TRBD1 (6 bases). Germline lookup yields CDR1 MNHEY and CDR2 SVGAGI. CDR3 size: 15 residues. Between the trimmed V and J ends, which lost 7 bases and 5 bases, there was a span of 20 bases. The CDR3: CASTQGFSLLETQYF. In nucleotides, the CDR3 is TGTGCCAGCACCCAGGGGTTCTCCCTCCTTGAGACCCAGTACTTC.

This sequence joins TRBV28 and TRBJ2-7, with a weak D call TRBD1 (6 bases). With 1 base removed from V and 3 bases from J, the gap between germline ends came to 7 bases. CDR1 is MDHEN and CDR2 is SYDVKM in the germline V gene. The CDR3 consists of 13 residues. In nucleotides, the CDR3 is TGTGCCAGCAGTTTATCAGGGGTCTACGAGCAGTACTTC. The encoded protein is CASSLSGVYEQYF.

The gene calls are TRBV28 and TRBJ1-5; D uncertain. V was shortened by 7 bases and J by 4 bases, with 8 bases between the two germline ends. Germline V gene data show CDR1 as MDHEN and CDR2 as SYDVKM. There are 12 residues in the CDR3. This CDR3 reads CASTLVNQPQHF. CDR3 bases: TGTGCCAGCACGTTAGTTAATCAGCCCCAGCATTTT. Drawing the rest from reference TRBV28 and TRBJ1-5, the complete variable domain is DVKVTQSSRYLVKRTGEKVFLECVQDMDHENMFWYRQDPGLGLRLIYFSYDVKMKEKGDIPEGYSVSREKKERFSLILESASTNQTSMYLCASTLVNQPQHFGDGTRLSIL.

J is TRBJ2-6 and V is TRBV7-9; a possible D gene is TRBD2 (5 bases). Trimming removed 5 bases at V and 12 bases at J, with 17 bases between. Germline assignment: CDR1 SEHNR and CDR2 FQNEAQ (reference sequence). CDR3 length: 14 amino acids. The CDR3 nucleotides are TGTGCCAGCAGCGCAGGATCGGGGAATCTCGTCCTGACTTTC. Encoded protein: CASSAGSGNLVLTF.

This sequence joins TRBV2 and TRBJ2-4, with 7 bases aligning to TRBD1. J was trimmed by 8 bases and V by 0 bases; bases with no gene match: 7. The CDR3 runs 15 residues. The germline V gene has CDR1 SNHLY and CDR2 FYNNEI. CDR3 DNA sequence: TGTGCCAGCAGTGAAGCGGACAGGCCTAGGGACATTCAGTACTTC. Its protein is CASSEADRPRDIQYF.

V usage is TRBV7-9 and J usage is TRBJ2-1, with 7 bases that match TRBD1. Germline CDR1 SEHNR, CDR2 FQNEAQ (reference sequence). The CDR3 contains 15 residues. The trim removed 4 bases at V and 8 bases at J, leaving 11 bases unmatched. CDR3 DNA sequence: TGTGCCAGCAGCTCCCTTTTACAGGGGTCGTATGAGCAGTTCTTC. Encoded protein: CASSSLLQGSYEQFF.

The chain has TRBV2 and TRBJ2-1, with a tentative D call TRBD1 (6 bases). Per the germline V gene, CDR1 is SNHLY and CDR2 is FYNNEI. Trimming took off 6 bases at V and 4 bases at J, with 10 bases between the two ends. CDR3 length equals 13 residues. The CDR3 loop is CASRPGEYNEQFF. The CDR3 nucleotides are TGTGCCAGCAGACCAGGGGAGTACAATGAGCAGTTCTTC.

J is TRBJ2-1 and V is TRBV19; a possible D gene is TRBD2 (6 bases). V was pared by 0 bases and J by 7 bases, with 13 bases between. Germline V gives CDR1 LNHDA, CDR2 SQIVND (reference sequence). This CDR3 is built from 15 residues. CDR3 residues: CASSIDPGTLNEQFF. Here the CDR3 DNA reads TGTGCCAGTAGTATAGATCCGGGGACTTTGAATGAGCAGTTCTTC.

The chain links TRBV5-1 to TRBJ2-1; D may be TRBD1 (5 bases). CDR1 is SGHRS and CDR2 is YFSETQ in the germline V gene. Between the trimmed V and J ends, which lost 4 bases and 2 bases, there was a span of 19 bases. The CDR3 has 17 amino acids. CDR3 DNA sequence: TGCGCCAGCAGCCGGATAATCCCCAGGGAAACCTACAATGAGCAGTTCTTC. This encodes CASSRIIPRETYNEQFF.

This chain connects TRBV6-1 to TRBJ2-1; D is perhaps TRBD2 (6 bases). The CDR3 has 15 residues. Trimming took 7 bases from V and 4 from J, leaving 17 bases between them. The germline gives CDR1 MNHNS, CDR2 SASEGT. CDR3 protein: CASTVAGGGYNEQFF. The CDR3 bases are TGTGCCAGCACTGTCGCCGGGGGTGGGTACAATGAGCAGTTCTTC.